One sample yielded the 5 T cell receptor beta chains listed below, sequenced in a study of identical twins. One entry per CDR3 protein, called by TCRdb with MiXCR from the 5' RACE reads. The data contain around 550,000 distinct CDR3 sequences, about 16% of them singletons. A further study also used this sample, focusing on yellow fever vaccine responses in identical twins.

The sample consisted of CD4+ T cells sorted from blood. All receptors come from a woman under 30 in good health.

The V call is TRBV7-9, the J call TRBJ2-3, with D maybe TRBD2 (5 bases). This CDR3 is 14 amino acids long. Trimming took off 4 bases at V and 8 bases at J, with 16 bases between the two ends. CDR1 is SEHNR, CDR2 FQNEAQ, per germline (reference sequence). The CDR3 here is CASSSPIGGGTQYF. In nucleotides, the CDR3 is TGTGCCAGCAGCTCCCCTATAGGCGGAGGTACGCAGTATTTT. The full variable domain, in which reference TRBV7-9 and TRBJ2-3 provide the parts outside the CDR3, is DTGVSQNPRHKITKRGQNVTFRCDPISEHNRLYWYRQTLGQGPEFLTYFQNEAQLEKSRLLSDRFSAERPKGSFSTLEIQRTEQGDSAMYLCASSSPIGGGTQYFGPGTRLTVL.

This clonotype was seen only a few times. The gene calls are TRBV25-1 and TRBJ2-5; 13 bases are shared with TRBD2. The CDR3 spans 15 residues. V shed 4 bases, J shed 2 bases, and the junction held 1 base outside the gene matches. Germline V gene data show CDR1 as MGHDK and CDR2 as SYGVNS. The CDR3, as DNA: TGTGCCAGCAGTGCGACTAGCGGGGGGCAAGAGACCCAGTACTTC. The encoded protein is CASSATSGGQETQYF.

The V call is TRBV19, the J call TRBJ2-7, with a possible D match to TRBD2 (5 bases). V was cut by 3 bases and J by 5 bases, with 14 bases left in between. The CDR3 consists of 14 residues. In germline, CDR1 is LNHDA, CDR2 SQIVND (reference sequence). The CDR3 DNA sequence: TGTGCCAGTAGTATCATCGGACTTGTCCACGAGCAGTACTTC. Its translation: CASSIIGLVHEQYF. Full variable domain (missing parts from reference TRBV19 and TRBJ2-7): DGGITQSPKYLFRKEGQNVTLSCEQNLNHDAMYWYRQDPGQGLRLIYYSQIVNDFQKGDIAEGYSVSREKKESFPLTVTSAQKNPTAFYLCASSIIGLVHEQYFGPGTRLTVT.

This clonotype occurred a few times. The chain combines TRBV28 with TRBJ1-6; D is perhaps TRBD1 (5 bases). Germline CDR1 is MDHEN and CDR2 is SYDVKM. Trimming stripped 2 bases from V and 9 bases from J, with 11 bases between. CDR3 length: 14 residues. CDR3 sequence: CASSLGAALSPLHF. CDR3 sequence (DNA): TGTGCCAGCAGTTTAGGGGCTGCACTTTCACCCCTCCACTTT. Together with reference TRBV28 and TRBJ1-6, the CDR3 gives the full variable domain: DVKVTQSSRYLVKRTGEKVFLECVQDMDHENMFWYRQDPGLGLRLIYFSYDVKMKEKGDIPEGYSVSREKKERFSLILESASTNQTSMYLCASSLGAALSPLHFGNGTRLTVT.

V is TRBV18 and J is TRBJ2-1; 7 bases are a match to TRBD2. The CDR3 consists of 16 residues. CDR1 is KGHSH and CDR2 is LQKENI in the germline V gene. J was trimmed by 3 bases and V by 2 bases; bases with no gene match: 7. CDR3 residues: CASSPEAGADYNEQFF. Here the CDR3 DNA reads TGTGCCAGCTCACCAGAGGCGGGAGCAGACTACAATGAGCAGTTCTTC.